Sequencing of this T cell receptor (beta chain) was carried out in a study of blood T cell repertoires in COVID-19. Across the whole study: The samples span acute and convalescent COVID-19 from the United States, Italy and Spain.

This clone was observed once. In terms of age and location, participants ranged from about 18 to 95 years and lived in 24 US areas. Here immunoSEQ multiplex PCR was the method, and the copy in TCRdb shows in-frame clones only, minus some. The repertoire holds approximately 350,000 clones, with roughly nine tenths as singletons. This sequence was found in a man younger than 30 who had recovered from COVID-19. The sequencing input was PBMCs or T cells enriched from blood (not recorded which).

In DNA form, the CDR3 reads TGTGCCAGTAGTATTCGCCCCCCCGGGACAGGTCCTGGCGAGCAGTACTTC. Translated, it gives CASSIRPPGTGPGEQYF. The J gene is TRBJ2-7, the V gene TRBV19; 8 bases line up with TRBD1. This CDR3 spans 17 amino acids. V trimming: 3 bases; J trimming: 6 bases; junction bases outside the gene matches: 16. Germline CDR1 LNHDA, CDR2 SQIVND (reference sequence).